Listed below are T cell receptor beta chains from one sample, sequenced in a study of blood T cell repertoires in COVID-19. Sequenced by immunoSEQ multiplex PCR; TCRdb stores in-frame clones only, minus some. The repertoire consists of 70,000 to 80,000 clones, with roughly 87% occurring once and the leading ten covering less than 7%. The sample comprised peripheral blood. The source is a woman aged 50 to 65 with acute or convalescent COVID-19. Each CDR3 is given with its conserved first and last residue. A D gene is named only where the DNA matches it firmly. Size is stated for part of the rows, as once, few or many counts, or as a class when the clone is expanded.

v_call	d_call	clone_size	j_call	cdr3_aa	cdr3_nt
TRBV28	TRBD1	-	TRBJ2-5	CASSPGTGRTQYF	TGTGCCAGCAGTCCGGGGACAGGGAGGACCCAGTACTTC
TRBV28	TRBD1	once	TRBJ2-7	CANDRDFSSYEQYF	TGTGCCAATGACAGGGATTTCTCTTCCTACGAGCAGTACTTC
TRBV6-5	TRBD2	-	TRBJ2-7	CASSYSGLAGALVF	TGTGCCAGCAGTTACTCGGGACTAGCGGGAGCTTTGGTCTTC
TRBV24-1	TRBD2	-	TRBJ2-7	CATSDKASGSYEQYF	TGTGCCACCAGTGATAAGGCTAGCGGGAGTTACGAGCAGTACTTC
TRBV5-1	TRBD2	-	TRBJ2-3	CASSDPGLAGGQTQYF	TGCGCCAGCAGCGACCCCGGACTAGCGGGAGGACAAACGCAGTATTTT
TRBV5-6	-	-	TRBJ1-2	CASSLGQSPGYTF	TGTGCCAGCAGCTTGGGACAGTCACCTGGCTACACCTTC
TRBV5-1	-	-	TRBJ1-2	CASSLEAGAHGYTF	TGCGCCAGCAGCTTGGAGGCGGGGGCCCATGGCTACACCTTC
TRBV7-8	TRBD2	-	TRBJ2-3	CASSLARRESDTQYF	TGTGCCAGCAGCTTAGCGCGGCGGGAGTCAGATACGCAGTATTTT
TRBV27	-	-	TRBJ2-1	CASSLSRASLDLEQFF	TGTGCCAGCAGTTTATCGAGGGCTAGTTTAGATCTTGAGCAGTTCTTC
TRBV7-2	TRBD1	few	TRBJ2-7	CASSSPPGGGYEQYF	TGTGCCAGCAGCTCCCCCCCAGGGGGCGGCTACGAGCAGTACTTC
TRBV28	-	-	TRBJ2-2	CASSPGSGDSGTGELFF	TGTGCCAGCAGTCCCGGTTCGGGGGACAGTGGCACCGGGGAGCTGTTTTTT
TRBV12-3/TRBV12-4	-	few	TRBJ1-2	CASSVRQSYGYTF	TGTGCCAGCAGTGTGAGACAGAGCTATGGCTACACCTTC
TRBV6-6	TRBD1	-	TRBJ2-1	CASSYPTGDGADEQFF	TGTGCCAGCAGTTACCCGACAGGGGACGGGGCCGATGAGCAGTTCTTC
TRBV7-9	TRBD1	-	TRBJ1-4	CASSFGTGNEKLFF	TGTGCCAGCAGCTTCGGGACAGGAAATGAAAAACTGTTTTTT
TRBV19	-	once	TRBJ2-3	CASLRLPPDTQYF	TGTGCCAGCCTAAGACTACCCCCCGATACGCAGTATTTT
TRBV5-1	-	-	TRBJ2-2	CASSFALGDAWGELFF	TGCGCCAGCAGCTTCGCACTAGGAGATGCTTGGGGGGAGCTGTTTTTT
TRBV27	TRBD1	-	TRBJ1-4	CASRGQGNEKLFF	TGTGCCAGCAGAGGACAGGGGAATGAAAAACTGTTTTTT
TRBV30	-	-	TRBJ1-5	CAWSLHGLGVGNQPQHF	TGTGCCTGGAGCCTACACGGGCTAGGGGTGGGCAATCAGCCCCAGCATTTT
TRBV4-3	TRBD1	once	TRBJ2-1	CASSHTFTGQGVNEQFF	TGCGCCAGCAGCCATACCTTCACGGGACAGGGGGTGAATGAGCAGTTCTTC
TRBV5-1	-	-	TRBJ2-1	CASSFKGNNEQFF	TGCGCCAGCAGCTTCAAGGGGAACAATGAGCAGTTCTTC
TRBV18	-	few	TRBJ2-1	CASSPPGGHNEQFF	TGTGCCAGCTCACCACCGGGGGGGCACAATGAGCAGTTCTTC
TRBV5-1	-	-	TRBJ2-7	CASSPGHRAYEQYF	TGCGCCAGCAGCCCCGGACACAGAGCCTACGAGCAGTACTTC
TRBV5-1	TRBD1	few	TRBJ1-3	CASRTGEGNTIYF	TGCGCCAGCCGGACAGGGGAGGGAAACACCATATATTTT
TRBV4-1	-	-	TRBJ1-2	CASSQDINRDGGYTF	TGCGCCAGCAGCCAAGACATAAACAGGGACGGGGGCTACACCTTC
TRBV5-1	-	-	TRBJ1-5	CASSLDGGSNQPQHF	TGCGCCAGCAGCTTGGATGGGGGGAGCAATCAGCCCCAGCATTTT
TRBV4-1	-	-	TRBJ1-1	CASSQDRGTEAFF	TGCGCCAGCAGCCAAGACAGGGGCACTGAAGCTTTCTTT
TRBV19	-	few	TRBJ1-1	CASSGTFTEAFF	TGTGCCAGTAGTGGTACATTCACTGAAGCTTTCTTT
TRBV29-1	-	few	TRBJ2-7	CSVELGGSYEQYF	TGCAGCGTTGAGTTAGGAGGATCCTACGAGCAGTACTTC
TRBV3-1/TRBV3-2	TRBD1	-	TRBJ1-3	CASSGDRGNTIYF	TGTGCCAGCAGCGGGGACAGGGGAAACACCATATATTTT
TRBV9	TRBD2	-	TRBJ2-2	CASSVEIAGGMNTGELFF	TGTGCCAGCAGCGTAGAAATAGCGGGGGGAATGAACACCGGGGAGCTGTTTTTT
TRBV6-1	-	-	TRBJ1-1	CASSETSDTEAFF	TGTGCCAGCAGTGAGACATCAGACACTGAAGCTTTCTTT
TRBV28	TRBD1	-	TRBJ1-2	CASSLTGGRYGYTF	TGTGCCAGCAGTTTGACAGGGGGCAGGTATGGCTACACCTTC
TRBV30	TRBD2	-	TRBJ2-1	CAWSVGGGALQFF	TGTGCCTGGAGTGTGGGCGGGGGGGCCCTCCAGTTCTTC
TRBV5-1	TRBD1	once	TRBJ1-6	CASSKGQGANSPLHF	TGCGCCAGCAGCAAGGGACAGGGGGCTAACTCACCCCTCCACTTT
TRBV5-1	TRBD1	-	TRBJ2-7	CASSLTGEYEQYF	TGCGCCAGCAGCCTGACAGGGGAGTACGAGCAGTACTTC
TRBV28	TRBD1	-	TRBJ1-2	CASSLGTGARRTNYGYTF	TGTGCCAGCAGTCTCGGGACAGGGGCACGCAGAACTAACTATGGCTACACCTTC
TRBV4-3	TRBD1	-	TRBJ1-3	CASSQLRGTIGNTIYF	TGCGCCAGCAGCCAACTCAGGGGGACGATTGGAAACACCATATATTTT
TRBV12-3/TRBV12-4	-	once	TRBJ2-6	CASSLGTANVLTF	TGTGCCAGCAGTTTAGGCACAGCCAACGTCCTGACTTTC
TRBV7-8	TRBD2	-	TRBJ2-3	CASSPWAPGGPATQYF	TGTGCCAGCAGCCCCTGGGCACCGGGAGGGCCGGCTACGCAGTATTTT
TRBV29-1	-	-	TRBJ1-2	CSARESYGYTF	TGCAGCGCAAGGGAGTCCTATGGCTACACCTTC
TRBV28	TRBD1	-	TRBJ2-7	CASSTNRGQYF	TGTGCCAGCAGCACTAACAGGGGGCAGTACTTC
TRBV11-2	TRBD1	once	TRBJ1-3	CASSSFPRQGLGNTIYF	TGTGCCAGCAGCTCATTTCCAAGACAGGGCCTCGGGAACACCATATATTTT
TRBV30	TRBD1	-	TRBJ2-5	CAWSGDRGQGLGLTQYF	TGTGCCTGGAGTGGGGACAGGGGACAGGGGCTTGGGTTGACCCAGTACTTC
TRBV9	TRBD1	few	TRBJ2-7	CASSPGTGAYEQYF	TGTGCCAGCAGCCCCGGGACAGGGGCTTACGAGCAGTACTTC
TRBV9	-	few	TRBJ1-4	CASSVGGPRLANEKLFF	TGTGCCAGCAGCGTAGGGGGGCCAAGGTTGGCTAATGAAAAACTGTTTTTT
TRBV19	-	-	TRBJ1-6	CASSPGGDNSPLHF	TGTGCCAGTAGTCCCGGAGGGGATAATTCACCCCTCCACTTT
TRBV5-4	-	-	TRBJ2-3	CASSLQGPDTQYF	TGTGCCAGCAGCTTGCAGGGGCCAGATACGCAGTATTTT
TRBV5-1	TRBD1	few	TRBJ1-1	CASSPQGQGLMNTEAFF	TGCGCCAGCAGCCCGCAGGGACAGGGTTTGATGAACACTGAAGCTTTCTTT
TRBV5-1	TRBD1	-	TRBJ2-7	CASSWGTGGYEQYF	TGCGCCAGCAGCTGGGGGACAGGGGGCTACGAGCAGTACTTC
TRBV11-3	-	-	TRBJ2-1	CASSLRGVHNEQFF	TGTGCCAGCAGTTTAAGAGGAGTCCACAATGAGCAGTTCTTC
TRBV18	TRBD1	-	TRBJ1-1	CASSLLRDRGPNTEAFF	TGTGCCAGCTCACTACTCCGGGACAGGGGTCCGAACACTGAAGCTTTCTTT
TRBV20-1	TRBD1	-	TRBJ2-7	CSASWVGGHEQYF	TGCAGTGCTAGTTGGGTAGGGGGCCACGAGCAGTACTTC
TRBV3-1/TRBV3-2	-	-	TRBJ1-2	CASSQEGIPGGGPNYGYTF	TGTGCCAGCAGCCAAGAGGGAATTCCGGGCGGAGGGCCTAACTATGGCTACACCTTC